This entry is about one T cell receptor beta chain. The CDR3 length is 16 residues. Trimming at V came to 2 bases and at J to 6 bases, leaving 10 bases not matched to a gene. The germline V gene has CDR1 MGHRA and CDR2 YSYEKL. Sequencing used immunoSEQ multiplex PCR; TCRdb keeps in-frame clones, though not all of them. Among 100,000 or so clones listed, approximately 95% were seen once. These data come from a study of T cell changes during pregnancy in multiple sclerosis. The J gene is TRBJ2-3, the V gene TRBV4-1, with 8 bases fitting TRBD2. The input for sequencing was peripheral blood, taken after pregnancy. The clonotype comes from a female donor with multiple sclerosis, enrolled in a pregnancy study. The CDR3 loop is CASSQISGGLGDTQYF. CDR3 coding DNA: TGCGCCAGCAGCCAAATAAGCGGGGGATTAGGGGATACGCAGTATTTT.